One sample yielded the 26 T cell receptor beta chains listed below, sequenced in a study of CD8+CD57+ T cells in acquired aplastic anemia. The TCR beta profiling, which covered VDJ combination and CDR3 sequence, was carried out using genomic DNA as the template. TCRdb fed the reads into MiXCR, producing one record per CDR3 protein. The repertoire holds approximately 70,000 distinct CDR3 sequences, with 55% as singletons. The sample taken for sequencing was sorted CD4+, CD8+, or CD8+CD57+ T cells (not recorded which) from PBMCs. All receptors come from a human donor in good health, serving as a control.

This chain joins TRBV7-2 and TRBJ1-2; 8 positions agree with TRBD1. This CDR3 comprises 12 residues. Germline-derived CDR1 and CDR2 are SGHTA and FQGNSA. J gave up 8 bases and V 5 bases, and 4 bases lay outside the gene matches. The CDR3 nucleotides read TGTGCCAGCAGCCGAGACAGGGGAGGCTACACCTTC. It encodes CASSRDRGGYTF. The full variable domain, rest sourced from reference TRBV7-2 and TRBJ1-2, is GAGVSQSPSNKVTEKGKDVELRCDPISGHTALYWYRQSLGQGLEFLIYFQGNSAPDKSGLPSDRFSAERTGGSVSTLTIQRTQQEDSAVYLCASSRDRGGYTFGSGTRLTVV.

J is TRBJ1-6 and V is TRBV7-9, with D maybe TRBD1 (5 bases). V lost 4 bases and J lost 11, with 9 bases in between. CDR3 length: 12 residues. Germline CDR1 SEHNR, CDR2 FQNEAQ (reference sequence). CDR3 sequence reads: CASSSGLAPLHF. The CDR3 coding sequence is TGTGCCAGCAGCTCGGGACTAGCACCCCTCCACTTT.

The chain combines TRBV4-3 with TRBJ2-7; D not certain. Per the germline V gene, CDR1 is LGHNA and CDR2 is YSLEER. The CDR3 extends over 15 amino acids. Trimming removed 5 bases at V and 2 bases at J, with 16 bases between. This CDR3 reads CASSLTTATTYEQYF. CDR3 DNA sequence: TGCGCCAGCAGCTTAACAACAGCAACTACCTACGAGCAGTACTTC.

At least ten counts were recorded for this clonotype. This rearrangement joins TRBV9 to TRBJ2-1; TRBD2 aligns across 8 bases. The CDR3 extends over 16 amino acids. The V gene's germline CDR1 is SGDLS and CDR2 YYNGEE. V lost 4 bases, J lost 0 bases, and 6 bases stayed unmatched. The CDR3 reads CASSILSGSSYNEQFF. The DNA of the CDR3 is TGTGCCAGCAGCATTCTAAGCGGGAGCTCCTACAATGAGCAGTTCTTC. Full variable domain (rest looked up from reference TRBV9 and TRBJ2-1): DSGVTQTPKHLITATGQRVTLRCSPRSGDLSVYWYQQSLDQGLQFLIQYYNGEERAKGNILERFSAQQFPDLHSELNLSSLELGDSALYFCASSILSGSSYNEQFFGPGTRLTVL.

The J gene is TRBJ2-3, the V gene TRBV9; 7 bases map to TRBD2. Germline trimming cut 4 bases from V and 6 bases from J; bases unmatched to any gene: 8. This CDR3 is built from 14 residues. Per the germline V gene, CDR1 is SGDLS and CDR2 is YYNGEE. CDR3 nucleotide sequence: TGTGCCAGCAGCTCCGGGAGGAGTGAGGATACGCAGTATTTT. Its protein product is CASSSGRSEDTQYF.

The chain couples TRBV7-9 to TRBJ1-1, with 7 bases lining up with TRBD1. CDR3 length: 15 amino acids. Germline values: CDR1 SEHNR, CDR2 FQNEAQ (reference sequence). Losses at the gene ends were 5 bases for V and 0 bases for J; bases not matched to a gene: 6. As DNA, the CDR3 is TGTGCCAGCAGCCCCGGGACAGCGATGAACACTGAAGCTTTCTTT. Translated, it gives CASSPGTAMNTEAFF.

CDR3 bases: TGTGCCAGCAGCTTAAAAGAAAGCGTCGGTTCAAAAAACATTCAGTACTTC. This translates into CASSLKESVGSKNIQYF. The chain uses TRBV11-2 and TRBJ2-4; D gene unclear. V lost 2 bases and J lost 4, with 18 bases in between. Germline loops: CDR1 SGHAT, CDR2 FQNNGV. The CDR3 spans 17 residues.

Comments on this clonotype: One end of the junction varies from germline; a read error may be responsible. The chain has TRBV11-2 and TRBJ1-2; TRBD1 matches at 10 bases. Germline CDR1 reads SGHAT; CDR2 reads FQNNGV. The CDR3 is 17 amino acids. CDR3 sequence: CASSLDLVGQGMYGCTF. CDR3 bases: TGTGCCAGCAGCCTAGATCTTGTGGGACAGGGGATGTATGGCTGCACCTTC.

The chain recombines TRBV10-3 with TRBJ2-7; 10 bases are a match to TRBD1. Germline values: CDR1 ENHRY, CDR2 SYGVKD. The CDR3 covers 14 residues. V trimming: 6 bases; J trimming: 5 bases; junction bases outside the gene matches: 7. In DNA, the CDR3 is TGTGCCATCAGGAGCGCAGACAGGGGGCACGAGCAGTACTTC. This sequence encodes CAIRSADRGHEQYF.

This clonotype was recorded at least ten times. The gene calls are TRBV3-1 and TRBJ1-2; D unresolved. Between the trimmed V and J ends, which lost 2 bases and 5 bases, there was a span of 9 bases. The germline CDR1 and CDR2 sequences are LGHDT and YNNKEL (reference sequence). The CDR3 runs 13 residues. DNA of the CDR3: TGTGCCAGCAGCCAATCAATCGTTTATGGCTACACCTTC. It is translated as CASSQSIVYGYTF.

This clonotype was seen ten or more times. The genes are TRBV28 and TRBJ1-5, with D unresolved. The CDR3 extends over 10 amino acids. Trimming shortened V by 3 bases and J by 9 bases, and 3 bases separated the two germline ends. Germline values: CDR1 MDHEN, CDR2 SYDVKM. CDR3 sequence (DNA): TGTGCCAGCAGTTTTGGGCCCCAGCATTTT. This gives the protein CASSFGPQHF.

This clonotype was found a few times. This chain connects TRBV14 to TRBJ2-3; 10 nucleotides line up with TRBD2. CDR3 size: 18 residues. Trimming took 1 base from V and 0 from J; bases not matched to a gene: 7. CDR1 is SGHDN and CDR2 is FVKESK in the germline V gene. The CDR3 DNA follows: TGTGCCAGCAGCCAAGTTCCCCGGACTAGCGGTAGCACAGATACGCAGTATTTT. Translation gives CASSQVPRTSGSTDTQYF. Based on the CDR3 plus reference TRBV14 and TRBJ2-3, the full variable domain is EAGVTQFPSHSVIEKGQTVTLRCDPISGHDNLYWYRRVMGKEIKFLLHFVKESKQDESGMPNNRFLAERTGGTYSTLKVQPAELEDSGVYFCASSQVPRTSGSTDTQYFGPGTRLTVL.

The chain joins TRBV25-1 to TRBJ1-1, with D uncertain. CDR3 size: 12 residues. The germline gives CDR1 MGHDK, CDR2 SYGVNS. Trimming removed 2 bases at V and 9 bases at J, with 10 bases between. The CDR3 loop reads CASSEGRLQAFF. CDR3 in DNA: TGTGCCAGCAGTGAAGGTCGGCTCCAAGCTTTCTTT.

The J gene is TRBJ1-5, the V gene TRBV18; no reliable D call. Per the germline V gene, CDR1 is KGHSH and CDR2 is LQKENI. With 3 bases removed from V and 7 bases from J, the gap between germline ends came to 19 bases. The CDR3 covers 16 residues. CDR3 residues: CASSPQEAPGGQPQHF. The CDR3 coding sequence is TGTGCCAGCTCACCGCAAGAAGCCCCGGGCGGCCAGCCCCAGCATTTT.

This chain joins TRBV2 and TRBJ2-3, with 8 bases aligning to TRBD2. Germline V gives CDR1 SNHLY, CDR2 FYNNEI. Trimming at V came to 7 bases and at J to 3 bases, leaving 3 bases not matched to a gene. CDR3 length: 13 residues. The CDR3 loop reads CASTGGDTDTQYF. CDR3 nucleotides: TGTGCCAGCACGGGGGGGGATACAGATACGCAGTATTTT.

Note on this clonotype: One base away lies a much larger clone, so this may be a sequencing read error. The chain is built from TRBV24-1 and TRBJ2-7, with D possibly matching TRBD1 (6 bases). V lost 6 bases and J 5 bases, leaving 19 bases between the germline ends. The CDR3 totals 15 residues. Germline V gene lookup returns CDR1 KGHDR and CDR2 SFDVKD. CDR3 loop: CATSLRAGASDEQYF. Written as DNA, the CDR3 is TGTGCCACCAGTCTGCGGGCAGGGGCAAGCGACGAGCAGTACTTC.

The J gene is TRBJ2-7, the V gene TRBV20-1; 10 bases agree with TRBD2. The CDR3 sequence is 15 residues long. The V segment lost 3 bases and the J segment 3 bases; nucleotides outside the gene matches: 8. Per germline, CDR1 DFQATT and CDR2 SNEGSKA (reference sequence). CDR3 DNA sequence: TGCAGTGCTAGTGGAGCGGGAGGGCCGGGCTACGAGCAGTACTTC. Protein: CSASGAGGPGYEQYF.

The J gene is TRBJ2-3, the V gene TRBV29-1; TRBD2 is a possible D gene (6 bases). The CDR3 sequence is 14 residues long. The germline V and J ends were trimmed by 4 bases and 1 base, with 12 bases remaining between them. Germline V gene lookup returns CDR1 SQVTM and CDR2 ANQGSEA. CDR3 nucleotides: TGCAGCGTTGTCGGAGGGCCAGGCACAGATACGCAGTATTTT. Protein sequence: CSVVGGPGTDTQYF.

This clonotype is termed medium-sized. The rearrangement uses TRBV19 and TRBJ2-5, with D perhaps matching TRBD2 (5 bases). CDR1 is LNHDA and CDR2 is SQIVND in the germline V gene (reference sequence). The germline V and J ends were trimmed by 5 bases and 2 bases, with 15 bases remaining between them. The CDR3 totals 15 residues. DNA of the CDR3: TGTGCCAGTAGTTTTAGACTAACGGCACAAGAGACCCAGTACTTC. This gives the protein CASSFRLTAQETQYF.

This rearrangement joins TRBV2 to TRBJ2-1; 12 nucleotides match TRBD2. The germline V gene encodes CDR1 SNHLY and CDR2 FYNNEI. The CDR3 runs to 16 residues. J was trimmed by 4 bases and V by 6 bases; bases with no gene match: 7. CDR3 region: CASRTRTSGEYNEQFF. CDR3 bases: TGTGCCAGCAGGACGCGGACTAGCGGGGAGTACAATGAGCAGTTCTTC.

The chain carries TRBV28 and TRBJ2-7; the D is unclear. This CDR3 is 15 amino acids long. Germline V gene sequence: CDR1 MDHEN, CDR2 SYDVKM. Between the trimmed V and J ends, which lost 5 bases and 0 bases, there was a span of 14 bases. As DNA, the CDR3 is TGTGCCAGCAGTCCCTTCCGGGTGGCCTCCTACGAGCAGTACTTC. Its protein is CASSPFRVASYEQYF.

CDR3: CASSRQAINYGYTF. The CDR3 DNA is TGTGCCAGTAGTAGACAGGCGATTAACTATGGCTACACCTTC. V and J are TRBV19 and TRBJ1-2, with a tentative D call TRBD1 (6 bases). The CDR3 loop spans 14 amino acids. Germline V gene sequence: CDR1 LNHDA, CDR2 SQIVND (reference sequence). Trimming pared 4 bases from V and 1 base from J, leaving 10 bases between.

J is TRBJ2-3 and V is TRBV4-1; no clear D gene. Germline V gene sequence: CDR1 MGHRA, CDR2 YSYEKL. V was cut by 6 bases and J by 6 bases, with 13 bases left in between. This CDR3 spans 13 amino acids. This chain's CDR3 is CASRNDPQDTQYF. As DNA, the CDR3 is TGCGCCAGCAGAAACGACCCGCAGGATACGCAGTATTTT.

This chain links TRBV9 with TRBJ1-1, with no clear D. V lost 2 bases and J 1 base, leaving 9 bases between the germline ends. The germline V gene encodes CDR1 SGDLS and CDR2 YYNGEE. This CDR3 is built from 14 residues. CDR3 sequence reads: CASSVYPTNTEAFF. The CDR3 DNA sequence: TGTGCCAGCAGCGTCTACCCGACGAACACTGAAGCTTTCTTT.

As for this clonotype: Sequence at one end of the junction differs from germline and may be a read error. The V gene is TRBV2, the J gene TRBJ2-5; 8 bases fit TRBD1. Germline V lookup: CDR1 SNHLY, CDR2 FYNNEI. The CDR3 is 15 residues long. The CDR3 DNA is TGTGCCACCAGTGATGCGGACAGGGCTCGAGAGACCCAGTACTTC. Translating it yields CATSDADRARETQYF.

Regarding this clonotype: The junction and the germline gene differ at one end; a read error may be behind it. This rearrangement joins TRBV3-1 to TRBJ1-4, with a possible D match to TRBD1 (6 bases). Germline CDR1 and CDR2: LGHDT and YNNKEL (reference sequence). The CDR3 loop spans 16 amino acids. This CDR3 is CASSRRESGANEKLFF. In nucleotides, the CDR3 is TGTGCCAGTAGCCGTAGGGAGTCAGGGGCTAATGAAAAACTGTTTTTT.